The 12 T cell receptor beta chains listed next were all sequenced from one sample in a study of T cell repertoires in cytomegalovirus infection (dated by TCRdb to the late 2010s). Their antigen targets remain unknown. The instrument given in TCRdb is Illumina HiSeq 1500. TCRdb took the public reads, trimmed them with fastp at Q25, ran MiXCR for clone calling and kept in-frame beta chains. All rows with the same CDR3 protein become a single entry with the most common DNA and genes. In this sample the table shows about 920,000 distinct CDR3 sequences, less than 40% of which occur a single time. The top ten clonotypes cover roughly 13% of the sample. The sample's treatment or condition label, decoded: in vitro stimulation with specific CMV peptide epitopes to enrich CMV-specific T cells. The specimen was cultured CD8+ T cells from PBMCs, collected from culture after CMV antigen stimulation. The receptors derive from a human donor in good health (CMV status not recorded). Some clones in this sample may be carry-over from other donors' samples.

This chain links TRBV20-1 with TRBJ1-2; D not certain. Per the germline V gene, CDR1 is DFQATT and CDR2 is SNEGSKA (reference sequence). V lost 4 bases to trimming and J lost 6 bases, with 21 bases between them. The CDR3 contains 15 residues. CDR3 region: CSANPWQVPNDGYTF. The CDR3 DNA reads TGCAGTGCTAATCCCTGGCAGGTCCCAAATGATGGCTACACCTTC.

This clonotype was seen a handful of times. The gene calls are TRBV12-3 or TRBV12-4 and TRBJ2-7, with TRBD1 identical over 7 bases. The CDR3 runs 13 residues. V lost 7 bases, J lost 3 bases, and 6 bases stayed unmatched. The CDR3 region has the DNA TGTGCCAGCACGGGGACAGATGACTACGAGCAGTACGTC. Encoded protein: CASTGTDDYEQYV.

This clonotype was counted at least ten times. The J gene is TRBJ2-1, the V gene TRBV11-2, with 7 bases that match TRBD1. Unmatched junction bases numbered 7, after V lost 4 bases and J lost 1 base. CDR1 is SGHAT, CDR2 FQNNGV, per germline. CDR3 length: 16 amino acids. CDR3 residues: CASSSTGTNSYNEQFF. CDR3 bases: TGTGCCAGCAGCTCGACAGGGACCAATTCCTACAATGAGCAGTTCTTC.

This chain connects TRBV3-1 to TRBJ2-5; D is uncertain. The CDR3 has 16 amino acids. The V end lost 2 bases, the J end lost 5 bases, and 18 bases lay between the germline ends. CDR1 and CDR2 from the germline V gene are LGHDT and YNNKEL (reference sequence). In DNA form, the CDR3 reads TGTGCCAGCAGCCAATTTAAGGAACCTGAGAGGGAGACCCAGTACTTC. Translation: CASSQFKEPERETQYF.

On this clonotype: This may be a read error: a much more frequent sequence differs by one nucleotide. The V and J genes are TRBV7-2 and TRBJ2-5; D perhaps matches TRBD1 (6 bases). V lost 5 bases and J lost 4, with 17 bases in between. The germline CDR1 and CDR2 sequences are SGHTA and FQGNSA. This CDR3 has 15 amino acids. CDR3 coding DNA: TGTGCCAGCAGCCCTTCAGAGGGGGTGATAGAGACCCAGTACTTC. This translates into CASSPSEGVIETQYF.

This clonotype was counted at least ten times. The genes are TRBV7-8 and TRBJ1-2; no clear D. V lost 4 bases and J 4 bases, leaving 10 bases between the germline ends. This CDR3 is built from 13 residues. Germline assignment: CDR1 SGHVS and CDR2 FQNEAQ. This CDR3 reads CASSSRARYGYTF. The DNA of the CDR3 is TGTGCCAGCAGCTCCCGGGCCCGCTATGGCTACACCTTC.

This clonotype was observed at least ten times. V usage is TRBV7-2 and J usage is TRBJ1-4; 7 bases are a match to TRBD1. Germline-derived CDR1 and CDR2 are SGHTA and FQGNSA. This CDR3 is built from 15 residues. The ends lost 5 bases at V and 5 bases at J; junction bases unmatched: 8. The chain's CDR3 is CASSTHRDSNEKLFF. CDR3 sequence (DNA): TGTGCCAGCAGCACCCACCGGGACAGCAATGAAAAACTGTTTTTT.

The CDR3 sequence is CASSPSDWTVGLNTEAFF. Written as DNA, the CDR3 is TGTGCCAGCAGCCCCTCAGACTGGACAGTAGGTTTGAACACTGAAGCTTTCTTT. This chain joins TRBV9 and TRBJ1-1, with D maybe TRBD1 (6 bases). This CDR3 has 18 amino acids. From germline, CDR1 is SGDLS and CDR2 YYNGEE. The ends were cut back, 4 bases at V and 0 bases at J, with 22 bases in the middle. The variable domain in full, with the rest retrieved from reference TRBV9 and TRBJ1-1, is DSGVTQTPKHLITATGQRVTLRCSPRSGDLSVYWYQQSLDQGLQFLIQYYNGEERAKGNILERFSAQQFPDLHSELNLSSLELGDSALYFCASSPSDWTVGLNTEAFFGQGTRLTVV.

V and J are TRBV12-3 or TRBV12-4 and TRBJ2-7; no firm D call. CDR3 length equals 15 residues. The V end lost 4 bases, the J end lost 4 bases, and 17 bases lay between the germline ends. CDR3 sequence: CASSSRATPSYEQYF. The CDR3 nucleotides read TGTGCCAGCAGTTCCCGGGCTACCCCCAGTTACGAGCAGTACTTC.

The chain combines TRBV24-1 with TRBJ1-5; D remains ambiguous. Germline CDR1 reads KGHDR; CDR2 reads SFDVKD. CDR3 length equals 16 residues. Trimming removed 1 base from V and 4 bases from J, with 13 bases in between. The CDR3 spells CATSDFSGRANQPQHF. The CDR3, as DNA: TGTGCCACCAGTGATTTTTCGGGGAGGGCAAATCAGCCCCAGCATTTT.

V gene TRBV6-2 or TRBV6-3 combines with J gene TRBJ2-5, with D unclear. The germline V and J ends were trimmed by 0 bases and 4 bases, with 15 bases remaining between them. Germline V gives CDR1 MNHEY, CDR2 SVGEGT. This CDR3 has 16 residues. The CDR3 spells CASSYSSGLSGETQYF. CDR3 nucleotide sequence: TGTGCCAGCAGTTACTCGTCCGGGCTATCAGGAGAGACCCAGTACTTC.

This clonotype was counted a few times. V gene TRBV4-3 combines with J gene TRBJ1-2, with D possibly matching TRBD1 (5 bases). Germline V gives CDR1 LGHNA, CDR2 YSLEER. V shed 0 bases and J shed 4 bases, with 12 bases lying between them. The CDR3 has 15 residues. The CDR3 loop is CASSQEWGSFYGYTF. The CDR3 nucleotides are TGCGCCAGCAGCCAAGAATGGGGCAGCTTCTATGGCTACACCTTC.